The 6 T cell receptor beta chains below come from one sample, sequenced in a study of T cell changes during pregnancy in multiple sclerosis. This table comes from immunoSEQ multiplex PCR, and its TCRdb copy is limited to in-frame clones, with some not included. Of tens of thousands of clones listed, roughly nine tenths were seen once; the top ten hold around an eighth. This specimen was CD8+ T cells from peripheral blood mononuclear cells, taken in the first trimester of pregnancy. These TCRs come from a female donor with multiple sclerosis, enrolled in a pregnancy study.

The rearrangement links TRBV4-1 to TRBJ1-2, with 7 bases that match TRBD1. The trim removed 4 bases at V and 8 bases at J, leaving 10 bases unmatched. CDR1 MGHRA and CDR2 YSYEKL come from the germline V gene. This CDR3 is 14 amino acids long. CDR3 protein: CASSPSGGSNGYTF. CDR3 in DNA: TGCGCCAGCAGCCCCTCAGGGGGTAGTAACGGCTACACCTTC.

V usage is TRBV19 and J usage is TRBJ2-7; 9 nucleotides match TRBD1. The CDR3 covers 13 residues. With V trimmed by 7 bases and J by 4 bases, 5 bases remained unmatched. Germline assignment: CDR1 LNHDA and CDR2 SQIVND (reference sequence). The CDR3 sequence: CASTTGTGYEQYF. The CDR3 DNA follows: TGTGCCAGTACCACCGGGACAGGGTACGAGCAGTACTTC. Full variable domain (remainder filled in from reference TRBV19 and TRBJ2-7): DGGITQSPKYLFRKEGQNVTLSCEQNLNHDAMYWYRQDPGQGLRLIYYSQIVNDFQKGDIAEGYSVSREKKESFPLTVTSAQKNPTAFYLCASTTGTGYEQYFGPGTRLTVT.

The chain links TRBV11-3 to TRBJ2-7, with 10 nucleotides matching TRBD1. The ends lost 5 bases at V and 5 bases at J; junction bases unmatched: 9. The CDR3 runs 15 residues. Germline CDR1 is SGHNT and CDR2 is YENEEA. In DNA, the CDR3 is TGTGCCAGCAGCCCACGGGACAGGGGTTCGGACGAGCAGTACTTC. Translated, it gives CASSPRDRGSDEQYF.

Here the CDR3 DNA reads TGTGTCGTTAGCGGGCTCTCCTACAATGAGCAGTTCTTC. It specifies CVVSGLSYNEQFF. The V call is TRBV6-5, the J call TRBJ2-1, with 7 bases that match TRBD2. This CDR3 is 13 amino acids long. The germline V gene has CDR1 MNHEY and CDR2 SVGAGI.

This clone was counted a single time. This chain links TRBV20-1 with TRBJ2-1; D might be TRBD2 (6 bases). Germline lookup yields CDR1 DFQATT and CDR2 SNEGSKA (reference sequence). V was trimmed by 0 bases and J by 9 bases, leaving 6 bases between them. The CDR3 spans 11 residues. The DNA of the CDR3 is TGCAGTGCTAGAGAGGGGGGTGAGCAGTTCTTC. Residues: CSAREGGEQFF.

The chain combines TRBV27 with TRBJ2-3, with 9 positions matching TRBD2. This CDR3 comprises 15 residues. The V segment lost 3 bases and the J segment 3 bases; nucleotides outside the gene matches: 4. Looked up from germline, CDR1 is MNHEY and CDR2 is SMNVEV (reference sequence). The CDR3, as DNA: TGTGCCAGCAGTTTGGTGCTAGCGGGGACAGATACGCAGTATTTT. This codes for CASSLVLAGTDTQYF.